The 11 T cell receptor beta chains listed next were all sequenced from one sample in a study of blood T cell repertoires in COVID-19. The assay was immunoSEQ multiplex PCR, and TCRdb's table has in-frame clones only and misses some. This table has 100,000 or so clones, 80% to 95% appearing once. The specimen was peripheral blood. The receptors come from a man aged 65-85 years with acute or convalescent COVID-19.

This clone appeared once. The J gene is TRBJ1-1, the V gene TRBV5-1, with a possible D match to TRBD1 (6 bases). Deletions cut 4 bases from V and 4 bases from J, with 14 bases between. Per germline, CDR1 SGHRS and CDR2 YFSETQ. This CDR3 spans 14 amino acids. The CDR3 bases are TGCGCCAGCAGCCCAATCGACAGGATCACTGAAGCTTTCTTT. It codes for CASSPIDRITEAFF.

V is TRBV6-5 and J is TRBJ2-2; D is unclear. The V gene lost 0 bases and the J gene lost 7 bases, with 9 bases spanning the gap. CDR1 and CDR2 (germline): MNHEY, SVGAGI. The CDR3 runs 14 residues. This chain's CDR3 is CASSYSILNGELFF. The CDR3 DNA is TGTGCCAGCAGTTACTCGATACTAAACGGGGAGCTGTTTTTT.

The rearrangement uses TRBV24-1 and TRBJ1-1, with D possibly matching TRBD1 (6 bases). The germline CDR1 and CDR2 sequences are KGHDR and SFDVKD. Deletions cut 7 bases from V and 1 base from J, with 9 bases between. This CDR3 is 13 amino acids long. The CDR3 is CATSLTGNTEAFF. The CDR3 bases are TGTGCCACCAGCTTGACAGGGAACACTGAAGCTTTCTTT.

The gene calls are TRBV28 and TRBJ2-7; D possibly corresponds to TRBD2 (6 bases). Trimming took 3 bases from V and 1 from J, leaving 10 bases between them. The CDR3 is 14 amino acids. Germline CDR1 is MDHEN and CDR2 is SYDVKM. The CDR3 sequence: CASSFAGNSYEQYF. DNA of the CDR3: TGTGCCAGCAGTTTCGCGGGGAATTCCTACGAGCAGTACTTC.

V and J are TRBV3-1 (or the pseudogene TRBV3-2) and TRBJ2-7, with D possibly TRBD1 on 5 matching bases. Germline V gene sequence: CDR1 LGHDT, CDR2 YNNKEL (reference sequence). The CDR3 contains 17 residues. V lost 2 bases, J lost 3 bases, and 20 bases lay in between. CDR3 nucleotides: TGTGCCAGCAGCCAAAAGTACTCTCAGGGCAGTATCTACGAGCAGTACTTC. Its translation is CASSQKYSQGSIYEQYF.

V is TRBV7-9 and J is TRBJ2-5, with D tentatively TRBD1 (5 bases). Germline CDR1 reads SEHNR; CDR2 reads FQNEAQ (reference sequence). The CDR3 covers 13 residues. V was pared by 2 bases and J by 4 bases, with 8 bases between. This CDR3 is CASSLYRGETQYF. The CDR3, as DNA: TGTGCCAGCAGCTTATATAGGGGAGAGACCCAGTACTTC.

The rearrangement links TRBV5-1 to TRBJ2-1; the D gene is possibly TRBD1 (6 bases). Trimming cost V 3 bases and J 1 base, with 11 bases left between them. The CDR3 sequence is 15 residues long. Germline V gene lookup returns CDR1 SGHRS and CDR2 YFSETQ. CDR3 sequence: CASSWARGSYNEQFF. The CDR3 DNA reads TGCGCCAGCAGCTGGGCCAGGGGTTCCTACAATGAGCAGTTCTTC.

The CDR3 DNA reads as TGTGCCAGCAGCAATAGGACAGGGAATCGCTACGAGCAGTACTTC. It specifies CASSNRTGNRYEQYF. The chain is built from TRBV13 and TRBJ2-7; 8 bases align to TRBD1. This CDR3 contains 15 residues. With V trimmed by 5 bases and J by 3 bases, 9 bases remained unmatched. Germline CDR1 reads PRHDT; CDR2 reads FYEKMQ (reference sequence).

V gene TRBV5-4 combines with J gene TRBJ2-7, with TRBD2 matching over 9 bases. The V gene's germline CDR1 is SGHNT and CDR2 YYREEE (reference sequence). This CDR3 has 16 amino acids. The junction had 8 bases not matched to a gene; V was cut back by 2 bases and J by 2 bases. CDR3 DNA: TGTGCCAGCAGCTTATCTAGCGGGACTCCACCCTACGAGCAGTACTTC. It is translated as CASSLSSGTPPYEQYF.

The V and J genes are TRBV19 and TRBJ2-1, with 12 bases lining up with TRBD2. V shed 6 bases and J 6 bases; nucleotides not matched to a gene: 6. This CDR3 is built from 15 residues. Germline CDR1 and CDR2: LNHDA and SQIVND (reference sequence). The CDR3 DNA reads TGTGCCAGTAGGGTAACTAGCGGGAGGACCAATGAGCAGTTCTTC. This codes for CASRVTSGRTNEQFF.

The rearrangement joins TRBV14 to TRBJ2-7; a possible D gene is TRBD2 (5 bases). The germline V gene encodes CDR1 SGHDN and CDR2 FVKESK. Trimming shortened V by 4 bases and J by 7 bases, and 14 bases separated the two germline ends. The CDR3 loop spans 13 amino acids. CDR3 nucleotides: TGTGCCAGCAGCCCGATAGACCCGGGAGAGCAGTACTTC. It yields the protein CASSPIDPGEQYF.